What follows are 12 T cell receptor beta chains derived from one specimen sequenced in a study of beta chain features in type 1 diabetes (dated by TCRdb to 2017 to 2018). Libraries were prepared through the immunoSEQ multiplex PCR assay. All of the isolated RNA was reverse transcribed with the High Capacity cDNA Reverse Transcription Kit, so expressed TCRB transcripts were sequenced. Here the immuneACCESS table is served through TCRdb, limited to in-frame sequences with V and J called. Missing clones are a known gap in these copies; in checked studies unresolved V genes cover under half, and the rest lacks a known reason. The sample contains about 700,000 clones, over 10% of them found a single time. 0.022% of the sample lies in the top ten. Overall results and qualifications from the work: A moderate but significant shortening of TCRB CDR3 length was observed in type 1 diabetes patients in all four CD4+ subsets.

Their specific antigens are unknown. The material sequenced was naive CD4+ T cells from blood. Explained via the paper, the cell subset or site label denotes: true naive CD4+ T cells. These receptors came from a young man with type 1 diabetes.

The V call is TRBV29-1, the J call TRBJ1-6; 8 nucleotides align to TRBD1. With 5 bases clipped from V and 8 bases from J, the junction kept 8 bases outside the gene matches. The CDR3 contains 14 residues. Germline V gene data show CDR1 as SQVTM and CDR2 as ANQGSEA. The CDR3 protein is CSVSSGQGDSPLHF. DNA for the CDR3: TGCAGCGTTAGCTCCGGACAGGGCGATTCACCCCTCCACTTT.

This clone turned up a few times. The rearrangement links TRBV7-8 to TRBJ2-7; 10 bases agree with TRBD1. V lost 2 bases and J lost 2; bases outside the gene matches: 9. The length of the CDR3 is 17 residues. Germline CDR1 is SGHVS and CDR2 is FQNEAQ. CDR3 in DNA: TGTGCCAGCAGCTTATTAAGCCGGGACAGGGGTACCTACGAGCAGTACTTC. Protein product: CASSLLSRDRGTYEQYF.

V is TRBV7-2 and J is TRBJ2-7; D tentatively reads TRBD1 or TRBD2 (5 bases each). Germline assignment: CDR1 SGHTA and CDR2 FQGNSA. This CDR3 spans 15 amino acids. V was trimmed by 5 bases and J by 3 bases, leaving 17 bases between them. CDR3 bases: TGTGCCAGCAGCATAGGGACGGGCACCTACTACGAGCAGTACTTC. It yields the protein CASSIGTGTYYEQYF.

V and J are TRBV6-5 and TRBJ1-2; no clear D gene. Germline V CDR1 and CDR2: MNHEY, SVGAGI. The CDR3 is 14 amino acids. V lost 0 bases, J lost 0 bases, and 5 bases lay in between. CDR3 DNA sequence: TGTGCCAGCAGTTACTCCACCTCTAACTATGGCTACACCTTC. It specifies CASSYSTSNYGYTF.

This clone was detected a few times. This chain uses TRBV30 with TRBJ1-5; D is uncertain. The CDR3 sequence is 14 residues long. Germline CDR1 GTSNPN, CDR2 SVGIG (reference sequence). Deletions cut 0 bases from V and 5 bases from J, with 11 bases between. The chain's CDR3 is CAWSVAEEHQPQHF. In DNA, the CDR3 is TGTGCCTGGAGTGTTGCAGAGGAGCATCAGCCCCAGCATTTT.

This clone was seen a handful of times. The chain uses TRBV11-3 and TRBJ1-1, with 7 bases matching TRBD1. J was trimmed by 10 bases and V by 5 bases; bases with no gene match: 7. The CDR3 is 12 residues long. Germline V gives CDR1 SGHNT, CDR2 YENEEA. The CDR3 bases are TGTGCCAGCAGCAGTGACAGGGCCGGAGCTTTCTTT. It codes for CASSSDRAGAFF.

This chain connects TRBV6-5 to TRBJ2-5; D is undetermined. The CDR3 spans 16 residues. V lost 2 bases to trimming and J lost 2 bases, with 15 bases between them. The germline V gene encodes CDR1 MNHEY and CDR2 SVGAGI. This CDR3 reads CASSYMGKTPQETQYF. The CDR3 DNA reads TGTGCCAGCAGTTACATGGGGAAAACGCCTCAAGAGACCCAGTACTTC.

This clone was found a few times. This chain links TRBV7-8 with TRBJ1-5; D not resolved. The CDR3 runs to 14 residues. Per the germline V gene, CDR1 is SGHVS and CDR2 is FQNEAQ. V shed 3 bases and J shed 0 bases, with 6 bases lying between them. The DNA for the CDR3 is TGTGCCAGCAGCTTTTCAGATAGCAATCAGCCCCAGCATTTT. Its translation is CASSFSDSNQPQHF. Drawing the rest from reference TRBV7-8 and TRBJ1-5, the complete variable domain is GAGVSQSPRYKVAKRGQDVALRCDPISGHVSLFWYQQALGQGPEFLTYFQNEAQLDKSGLPSDRFFAERPEGSVSTLKIQRTQQEDSAVYLCASSFSDSNQPQHFGDGTRLSIL.

CDR3 nucleotide sequence: TGTGCCAGCAGCCCCGGGGGGGCCTACGAGCAGTACTTC. Protein: CASSPGGAYEQYF. V gene TRBV5-6 combines with J gene TRBJ2-7; 8 bases match TRBD2. The CDR3 spans 13 residues. The ends lost 4 bases at V and 2 bases at J; junction bases unmatched: 2. The germline V gene has CDR1 SGHDT and CDR2 YYEEEE.

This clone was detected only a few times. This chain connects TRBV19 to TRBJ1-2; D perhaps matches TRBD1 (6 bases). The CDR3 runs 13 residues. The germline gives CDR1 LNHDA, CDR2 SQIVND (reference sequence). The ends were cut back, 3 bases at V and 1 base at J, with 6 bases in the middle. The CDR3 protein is CASSMDSNYGYTF. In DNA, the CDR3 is TGTGCCAGTAGTATGGACAGTAACTATGGCTACACCTTC.

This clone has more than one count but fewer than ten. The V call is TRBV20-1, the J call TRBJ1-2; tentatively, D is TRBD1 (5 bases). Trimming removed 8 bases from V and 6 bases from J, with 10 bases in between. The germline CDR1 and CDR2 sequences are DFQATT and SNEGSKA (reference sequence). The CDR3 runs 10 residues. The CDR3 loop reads CSSLDNGYTF. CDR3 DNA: TGCAGTTCCTTGGACAATGGCTACACCTTC.

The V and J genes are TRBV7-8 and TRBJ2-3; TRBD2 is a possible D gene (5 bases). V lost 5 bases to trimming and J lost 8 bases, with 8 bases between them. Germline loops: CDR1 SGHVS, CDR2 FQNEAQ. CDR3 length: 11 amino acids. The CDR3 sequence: CASSAAGTQYF. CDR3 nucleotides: TGTGCCAGCAGCGCCGCGGGTACGCAGTATTTT. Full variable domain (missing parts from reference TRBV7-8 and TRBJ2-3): GAGVSQSPRYKVAKRGQDVALRCDPISGHVSLFWYQQALGQGPEFLTYFQNEAQLDKSGLPSDRFFAERPEGSVSTLKIQRTQQEDSAVYLCASSAAGTQYFGPGTRLTVL.